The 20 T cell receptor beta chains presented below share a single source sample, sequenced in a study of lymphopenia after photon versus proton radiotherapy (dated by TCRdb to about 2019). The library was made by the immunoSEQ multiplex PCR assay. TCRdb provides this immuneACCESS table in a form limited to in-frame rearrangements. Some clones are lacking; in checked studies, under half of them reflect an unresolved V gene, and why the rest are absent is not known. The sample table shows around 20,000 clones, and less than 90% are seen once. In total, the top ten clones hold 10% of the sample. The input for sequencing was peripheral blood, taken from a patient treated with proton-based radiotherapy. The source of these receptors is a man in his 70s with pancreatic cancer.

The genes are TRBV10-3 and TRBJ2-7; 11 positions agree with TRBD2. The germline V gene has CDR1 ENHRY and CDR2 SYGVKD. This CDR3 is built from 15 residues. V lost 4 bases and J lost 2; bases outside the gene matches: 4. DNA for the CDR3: TGTGCCATCAGTGGACCTAGCGGGAGGCCCTACGAGCAGTACTTC. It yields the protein CAISGPSGRPYEQYF.

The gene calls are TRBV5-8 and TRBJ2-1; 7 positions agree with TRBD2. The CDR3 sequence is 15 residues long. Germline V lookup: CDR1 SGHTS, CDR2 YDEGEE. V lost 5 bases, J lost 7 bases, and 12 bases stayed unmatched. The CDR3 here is CASSQGLVEGNEQFF. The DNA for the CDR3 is TGTGCCAGCAGTCAAGGACTAGTCGAGGGGAATGAGCAGTTCTTC.

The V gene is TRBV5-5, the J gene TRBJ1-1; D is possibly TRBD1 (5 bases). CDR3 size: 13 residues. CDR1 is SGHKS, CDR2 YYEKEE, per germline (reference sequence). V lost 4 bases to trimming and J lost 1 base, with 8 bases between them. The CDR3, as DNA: TGTGCCAGCAGCGCGGACACGAACACTGAAGCTTTCTTT. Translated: CASSADTNTEAFF.

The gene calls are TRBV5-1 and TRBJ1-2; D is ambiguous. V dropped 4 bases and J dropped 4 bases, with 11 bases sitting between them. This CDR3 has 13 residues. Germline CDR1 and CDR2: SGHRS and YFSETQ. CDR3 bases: TGCGCCAGCAGCAAGGACGGACCCTATGGCTACACCTTC. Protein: CASSKDGPYGYTF.

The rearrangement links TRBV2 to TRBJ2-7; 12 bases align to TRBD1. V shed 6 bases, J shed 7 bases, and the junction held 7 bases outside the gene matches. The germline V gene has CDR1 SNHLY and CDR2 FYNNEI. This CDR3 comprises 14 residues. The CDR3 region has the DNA TGTGCCAGCAGCCGGGGACAGGGGGCAAGGGAGCAGTACTTC. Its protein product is CASSRGQGAREQYF.

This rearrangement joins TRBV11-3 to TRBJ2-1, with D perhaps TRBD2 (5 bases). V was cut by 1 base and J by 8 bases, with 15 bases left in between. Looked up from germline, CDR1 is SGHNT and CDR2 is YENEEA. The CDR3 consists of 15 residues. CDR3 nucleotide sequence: TGTGCCAGCAGCTTAGGCCGGGGAGCGTCCTATGAGCAGTTCTTC. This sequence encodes CASSLGRGASYEQFF.

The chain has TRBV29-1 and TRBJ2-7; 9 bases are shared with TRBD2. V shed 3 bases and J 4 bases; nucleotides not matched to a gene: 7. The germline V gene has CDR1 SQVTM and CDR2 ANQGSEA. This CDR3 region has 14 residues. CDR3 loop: CSVENAGGGYEQYF. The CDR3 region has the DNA TGCAGCGTTGAGAATGCGGGAGGGGGGTACGAGCAGTACTTC.

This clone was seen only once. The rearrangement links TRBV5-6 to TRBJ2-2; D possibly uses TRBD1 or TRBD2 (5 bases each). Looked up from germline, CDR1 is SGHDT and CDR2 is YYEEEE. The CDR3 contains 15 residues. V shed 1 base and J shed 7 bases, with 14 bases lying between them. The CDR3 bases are TGTGCCAGCAGCTTGAGGTCGAGTGGGGGCGGGGAGCTGTTTTTT. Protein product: CASSLRSSGGGELFF.

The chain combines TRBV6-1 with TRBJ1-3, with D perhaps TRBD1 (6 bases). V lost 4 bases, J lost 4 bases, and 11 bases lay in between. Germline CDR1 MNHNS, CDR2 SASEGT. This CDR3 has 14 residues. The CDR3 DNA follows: TGTGCCAGCAGTGTAGGGGGATTCGGAAACACCATATATTTT. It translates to CASSVGGFGNTIYF.

CDR3 in amino acids: CASSPGQRVNTEAFF. In nucleotides, the CDR3 is TGTGCCAGTAGTCCGGGACAGAGAGTGAACACTGAAGCTTTCTTT. The chain has TRBV19 and TRBJ1-1; TRBD1 matches 7 bases. The germline V gene has CDR1 LNHDA and CDR2 SQIVND (reference sequence). V shed 5 bases and J 0 bases; nucleotides not matched to a gene: 6. The CDR3 covers 15 residues. The full variable domain, with the rest looked up from reference TRBV19 and TRBJ1-1, is DGGITQSPKYLFRKEGQNVTLSCEQNLNHDAMYWYRQDPGQGLRLIYYSQIVNDFQKGDIAEGYSVSREKKESFPLTVTSAQKNPTAFYLCASSPGQRVNTEAFFGQGTRLTVV.

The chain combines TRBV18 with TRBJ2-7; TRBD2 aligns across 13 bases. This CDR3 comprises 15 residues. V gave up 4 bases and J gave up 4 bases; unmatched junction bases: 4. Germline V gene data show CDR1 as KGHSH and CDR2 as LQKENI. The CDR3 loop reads CASSLGTSGEYEQYF. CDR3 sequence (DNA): TGTGCCAGCTCACTTGGGACTAGCGGGGAATACGAGCAGTACTTC.

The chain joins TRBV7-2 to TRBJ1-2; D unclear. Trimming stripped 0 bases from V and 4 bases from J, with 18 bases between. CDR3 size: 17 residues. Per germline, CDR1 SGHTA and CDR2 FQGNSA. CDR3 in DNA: TGTGCCAGCAGCTTAGCCAGCGGTGGCCTAGTAAGCTATGGCTACACCTTC. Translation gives CASSLASGGLVSYGYTF. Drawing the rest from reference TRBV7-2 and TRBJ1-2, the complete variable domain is GAGVSQSPSNKVTEKGKDVELRCDPISGHTALYWYRQSLGQGLEFLIYFQGNSAPDKSGLPSDRFSAERTGGSVSTLTIQRTQQEDSAVYLCASSLASGGLVSYGYTFGSGTRLTVV.

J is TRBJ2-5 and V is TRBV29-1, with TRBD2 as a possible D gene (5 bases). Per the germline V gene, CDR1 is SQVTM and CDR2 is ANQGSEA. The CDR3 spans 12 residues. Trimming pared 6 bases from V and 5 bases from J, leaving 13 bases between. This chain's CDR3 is CSVKGSGETQYF. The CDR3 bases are TGCAGCGTCAAAGGGTCGGGGGAGACCCAGTACTTC. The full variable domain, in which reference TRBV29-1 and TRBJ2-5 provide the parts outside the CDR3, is SAVISQKPSRDICQRGTSLTIQCQVDSQVTMMFWYRQQPGQSLTLIATANQGSEATYESGFVIDKFPISRPNLTFSTLTVSNMSPEDSSIYLCSVKGSGETQYFGPGTRLLVL.

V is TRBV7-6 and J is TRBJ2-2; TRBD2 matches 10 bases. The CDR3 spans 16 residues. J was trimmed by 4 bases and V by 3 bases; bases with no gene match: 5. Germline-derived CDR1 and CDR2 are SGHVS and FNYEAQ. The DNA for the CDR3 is TGTGCCAGCAGCTTGAGCGGGGGGGCCGTCACCGGGGAGCTGTTTTTT. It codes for CASSLSGGAVTGELFF. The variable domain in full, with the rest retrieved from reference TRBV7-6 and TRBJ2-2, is GAGVSQSPRYKVTKRGQDVALRCDPISGHVSLYWYRQALGQGPEFLTYFNYEAQQDKSGLPNDRFSAERPEGSISTLTIQRTEQRDSAMYRCASSLSGGAVTGELFFGEGSRLTVL.

The CDR3: CASSENRGQYEQYF. CDR3 DNA sequence: TGTGCCAGCAGTGAGAATAGGGGGCAGTACGAGCAGTACTTC. This chain joins TRBV6-1 and TRBJ2-7, with 7 bases lining up with TRBD1. This CDR3 is 14 amino acids long. Germline trimming cut 3 bases from V and 4 bases from J; bases unmatched to any gene: 6. Per germline, CDR1 MNHNS and CDR2 SASEGT.

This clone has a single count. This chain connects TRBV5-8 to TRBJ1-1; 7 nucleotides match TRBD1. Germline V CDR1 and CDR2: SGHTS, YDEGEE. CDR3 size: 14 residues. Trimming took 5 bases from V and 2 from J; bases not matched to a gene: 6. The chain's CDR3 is CASSRGTVNTEAFF. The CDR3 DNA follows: TGTGCCAGCAGTCGCGGGACAGTCAACACTGAAGCTTTCTTT.

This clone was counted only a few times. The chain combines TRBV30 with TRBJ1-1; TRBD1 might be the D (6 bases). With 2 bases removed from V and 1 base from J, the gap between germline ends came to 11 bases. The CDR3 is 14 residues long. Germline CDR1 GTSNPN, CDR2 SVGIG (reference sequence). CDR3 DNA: TGTGCCTGGAGTAGAAGGGGGGCGAACACTGAAGCTTTCTTT. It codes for CAWSRRGANTEAFF.

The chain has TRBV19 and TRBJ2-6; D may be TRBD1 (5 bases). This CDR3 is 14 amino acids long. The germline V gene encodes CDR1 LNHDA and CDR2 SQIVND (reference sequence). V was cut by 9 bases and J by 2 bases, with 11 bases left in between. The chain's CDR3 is CASYDSAGANVLTF. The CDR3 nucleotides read TGTGCCAGCTACGACAGCGCTGGGGCCAACGTCCTGACTTTC.

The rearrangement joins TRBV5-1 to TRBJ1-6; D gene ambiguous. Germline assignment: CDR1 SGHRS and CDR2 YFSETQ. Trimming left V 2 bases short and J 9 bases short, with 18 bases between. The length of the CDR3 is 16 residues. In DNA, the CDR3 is TGCGCCAGCAGCTTCGACGCAACGGAGCGGGGTTCACCCCTCCACTTT. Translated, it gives CASSFDATERGSPLHF.

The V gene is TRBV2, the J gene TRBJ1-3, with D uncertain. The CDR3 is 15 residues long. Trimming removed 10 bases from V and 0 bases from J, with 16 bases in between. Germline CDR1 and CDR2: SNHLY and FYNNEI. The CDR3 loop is CATIKVGTSGNTIYF. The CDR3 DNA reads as TGTGCCACCATCAAGGTAGGAACCTCTGGAAACACCATATATTTT.